This T cell receptor beta chain was recorded in a study of technical replicates of blood from several donors. V dropped 5 bases and J dropped 1; count of bases not matched to a gene: 5. Germline loops: CDR1 SGHAT, CDR2 FQDESV (reference sequence). The CDR3 is made up of 15 amino acids. Sequenced by immunoSEQ multiplex PCR; TCRdb stores in-frame clones only, minus some. The sample consists of tens of thousands of clones, 94% of them appearing once. Sequenced sample: T cells isolated from PBMCs. This chain connects TRBV11-1 to TRBJ2-5, with TRBD2 matching 9 bases. This TCR came from a human donor in good health. The CDR3 region has the DNA TGTGCCAGCAGCCTAAGCGGGGGGCTCCAAGAGACCCAGTACTTC. Translating gives CASSLSGGLQETQYF.